Shown below are 15 T cell receptor beta chains from a single sample sequenced in a study of T cells in Graves' hyperthyroidism and ophthalmopathy. Researchers took RNA transcripts and amplified the TCR beta CDR3 regions from them. In the first-round RT-PCR of the TCR CDR3, the HTBI primer set was used. Using its own MiXCR run on the multiplex PCR reads, TCRdb lists one record per CDR3 protein. The data hold about 700,000 distinct CDR3 sequences, with about 14% observed a single time. Source material: blood. Receptor source: a woman younger than 35 with Graves' hyperthyroidism.

This clonotype was detected many times. The V call is TRBV20-1, the J call TRBJ2-1; D gene ambiguous. CDR1 is DFQATT, CDR2 SNEGSKA, per germline (reference sequence). The CDR3 totals 12 residues. The V end was cut by 6 bases, the J end by 6 bases, with 12 bases between. As DNA, the CDR3 is TGCAGTGCCGCGTTTGGGCTCAATGAGCAGTTCTTC. Translation gives CSAAFGLNEQFF.

The V and J genes are TRBV12-3 or TRBV12-4 and TRBJ2-2; 7 bases are shared with TRBD1. This CDR3 is 14 amino acids long. Trimming took 7 bases from V and 0 from J; bases not matched to a gene: 2. CDR3 DNA: TGTGCCAGCAACAGGGGCCCGAACACCGGGGAGCTGTTTTTT. It codes for CASNRGPNTGELFF.

The chain recombines TRBV19 with TRBJ1-5; tentative D call: TRBD1 (5 bases). The CDR3 is made up of 13 amino acids. Per the germline V gene, CDR1 is LNHDA and CDR2 is SQIVND (reference sequence). Trimming cost V 8 bases and J 4 bases, with 12 bases left between them. CDR3 region: CASAGRWNQPQHF. The DNA for the CDR3 is TGTGCCAGTGCAGGGAGGTGGAATCAGCCCCAGCATTTT.

This clonotype was detected ten times or more. The chain couples TRBV12-3 or TRBV12-4 to TRBJ1-1, with D tentatively TRBD1 (5 bases). Trimming left V 3 bases short and J 2 bases short, with 13 bases between. The CDR3 is made up of 15 amino acids. As DNA, the CDR3 is TGTGCCAGCAGTTTGGCCACGACAGTTAACACTGAAGCTTTCTTT. Translation: CASSLATTVNTEAFF.

The rearrangement uses TRBV10-3 and TRBJ2-1; 7 bases map to TRBD2. Germline V gene sequence: CDR1 ENHRY, CDR2 SYGVKD. The V gene end was trimmed by 8 bases and the J gene end by 3 bases; junction bases not matched to a gene: 4. This CDR3 comprises 13 residues. In DNA form, the CDR3 reads TGTGCCATCCGTGGCGGGAGCTACAATGAGCAGTTCTTC. Translating gives CAIRGGSYNEQFF.

In this sample, this clonotype turned up many times. This chain uses TRBV30 with TRBJ1-1; the D is unclear. Germline V lookup: CDR1 GTSNPN, CDR2 SVGIG (reference sequence). This CDR3 has 13 amino acids. The ends were cut back, 3 bases at V and 3 bases at J, with 11 bases in the middle. CDR3 nucleotides: TGTGCCTGGAGAGCCGGAGCGTACACTGAAGCTTTCTTT. Its translation: CAWRAGAYTEAFF.

This clonotype came up many times. This chain links TRBV3-1 with TRBJ1-1; unclear D gene. CDR1 LGHDT and CDR2 YNNKEL come from the germline V gene (reference sequence). V was cut by 1 base and J by 7 bases, with 7 bases left in between. The CDR3 has 12 residues. The CDR3 is CASSQVNGEAFF. As DNA, the CDR3 is TGTGCCAGCAGCCAAGTAAACGGTGAAGCTTTCTTT. Together with reference TRBV3-1 and TRBJ1-1, the CDR3 gives the full variable domain: DTAVSQTPKYLVTQMGNDKSIKCEQNLGHDTMYWYKQDSKKFLKIMFSYNNKELIINETVPNRFSPKSPDKAHLNLHINSLELGDSAVYFCASSQVNGEAFFGQGTRLTVV.

This clonotype was counted ten times or more. The rearrangement links TRBV7-9 to TRBJ2-7; TRBD2 matches at 10 bases. The V segment lost 5 bases and the J segment 2 bases; nucleotides outside the gene matches: 15. The CDR3 loop spans 18 amino acids. Germline V gene data show CDR1 as SEHNR and CDR2 as FQNEAQ (reference sequence). Here the CDR3 DNA reads TGTGCCAGCAGCCTCTCTAGCGGGAGCTCCCCCTCACCCTACGAGCAGTACTTC. It translates to CASSLSSGSSPSPYEQYF.

The table lists this clonotype with many counts. V is TRBV7-2 and J is TRBJ2-3; 13 bases fit TRBD2. Germline-derived CDR1 and CDR2 are SGHTA and FQGNSA. The CDR3 runs to 17 residues. The junction had 7 bases not matched to a gene; V was cut back by 2 bases and J by 5 bases. CDR3 region: CASSLSTSGRGGDTQYF. CDR3 nucleotides: TGTGCCAGCAGCTTAAGTACTAGCGGGAGGGGTGGAGATACGCAGTATTTT.

In the case of this clonotype: A much larger clone is a single base away; this may be a read error. The rearrangement links TRBV28 to TRBJ1-6; D gene uncertain. The length of the CDR3 is 14 residues. Deletions cut 5 bases from V and 7 bases from J, with 12 bases between. CDR1 and CDR2 (germline): MDHEN, SYDVKM. This CDR3 is CASSPGSFNSPLHF. Here the CDR3 DNA reads TGTGCCAGCAGTCCCGGGTCCTTCAATTCACCCCTCCACTTT.

The chain carries TRBV7-9 and TRBJ2-2; 13 nucleotides align to TRBD2. Germline lookup yields CDR1 SEHNR and CDR2 FQNEAQ (reference sequence). The CDR3 consists of 16 residues. The junction had 6 bases not matched to a gene; V was cut back by 4 bases and J by 7 bases. CDR3 coding DNA: TGTGCCAGCAGCTCGAGGACTAGCGGGAGTATCGGGGAGCTGTTTTTT. It specifies CASSSRTSGSIGELFF.

This clonotype was observed a handful of times. The rearrangement uses TRBV12-3 or TRBV12-4 and TRBJ2-7; maybe TRBD2 (6 bases). This CDR3 is built from 18 residues. The ends were cut back, 1 base at V and 1 base at J, with 20 bases in the middle. The CDR3 bases are TGTGCCAGCAGTTTAGGTAGGAGGGCCACTCGTGTATCCTACGAGCAGTACTTC. Amino acids: CASSLGRRATRVSYEQYF.

This clonotype was recorded many times. The V gene is TRBV13, the J gene TRBJ2-1, with a tentative D call TRBD2 (5 bases). Trimming removed 5 bases from V and 2 bases from J, with 16 bases in between. Germline loops: CDR1 PRHDT, CDR2 FYEKMQ (reference sequence). CDR3 length equals 16 residues. CDR3 nucleotide sequence: TGTGCCAGCAGCCCCCTGAAGCGGTTTGCCTACAATGAGCAGTTCTTC. Amino acids: CASSPLKRFAYNEQFF.

The V call is TRBV5-1, the J call TRBJ1-5, with unresolved D. The germline V gene has CDR1 SGHRS and CDR2 YFSETQ. The CDR3 runs 13 residues. The V end was cut by 0 bases, the J end by 9 bases, with 10 bases between. CDR3 loop: CASSLAGWGPQHF. CDR3 DNA: TGCGCCAGCAGCTTGGCCGGCTGGGGGCCCCAGCATTTT.

Of note for this clonotype: A much larger clone is a single base away; this may be a read error. The chain employs TRBV9 and TRBJ2-7; possibly TRBD1 for D (5 bases). Germline values: CDR1 SGDLS, CDR2 YYNGEE. The CDR3 totals 13 residues. CDR3 in amino acids: CAGSHPWGHEQYF. In DNA, the CDR3 is TGTGCCGGCAGCCACCCGTGGGGCCACGAGCAGTACTTC.